The clone carrying this TCR beta chain was recorded many times. What it recognizes is unknown. This specimen comes from a study of T cells in Graves' hyperthyroidism and ophthalmopathy. Each 10 ml fresh peripheral blood draw supplied the PBMCs. Study observations and caveats: Through a model of 13 V-J features, ophthalmopathy was separated from stable hyperthyroidism. The model's output predicted ophthalmopathy at a median of about 6.5 months prior to onset.

Regions amplified from RNA transcripts were the TCR beta CDR3 regions. When the TCR CDR3 underwent first-round RT-PCR, the HTBI primer set was used. TCRdb reprocessed the multiplex PCR reads via MiXCR and lists one record per CDR3 protein. The profile shows about 560,000 distinct CDR3 sequences, 16% of them singletons. Sequencing was performed on blood. This sequence was found in a woman younger than 35 with Graves' hyperthyroidism.

The CDR3 here is CASSPGLAGHQFF. In DNA, the CDR3 is TGTGCCAGCAGTCCGGGACTAGCGGGCCACCAGTTCTTC. This sequence joins TRBV12-3 or TRBV12-4 and TRBJ2-1, with 12 positions matching TRBD2. The CDR3 has 13 residues. The V segment lost 5 bases and the J segment 13 bases; nucleotides outside the gene matches: 6.